This is a list of T cell receptor beta chains from one sample in a study of T cell responses to AZD1222 COVID-19 vaccine. Here immunoSEQ multiplex PCR was the method, and the copy in TCRdb shows in-frame clones only, minus some. Of 75,000 to 90,000 clones listed, roughly 86% are singletons. Sequences were derived from peripheral blood, sampled on day 0 of AZD1222 vaccination. These receptors were taken from an adult in good health. Each CDR3 is given with its conserved first and last residue. The order of the fields is J gene, V gene, CDR3 protein.

J gene: TRBJ2-5; V gene: TRBV6-2/TRBV6-3; CDR3 protein: CASSTTEETQYF
J gene: TRBJ2-1; V gene: TRBV7-9; CDR3 protein: CASSFKQRVLNEQFF
J gene: TRBJ2-2; V gene: TRBV9; CDR3 protein: CASSPSGGAGGELFF
J gene: TRBJ2-7; V gene: TRBV27; CDR3 protein: CASSLSDRVYEQYF
J gene: TRBJ1-1; V gene: TRBV7-2; CDR3 protein: CASSPRQGKTEAFF
J gene: TRBJ1-2; V gene: TRBV19; CDR3 protein: CATTDGRRHGYTF
J gene: TRBJ2-1; V gene: TRBV7-2; CDR3 protein: CASSLIAGEQFF
J gene: TRBJ1-1; V gene: TRBV19; CDR3 protein: CASSKDPNTEAFF
J gene: TRBJ1-2; V gene: TRBV3-1/TRBV3-2; CDR3 protein: CASRQGLDYGYTF
J gene: TRBJ2-7; V gene: TRBV28; CDR3 protein: CASSLVPKYEQYF
J gene: TRBJ1-2; V gene: TRBV10-2; CDR3 protein: CASTKGQGLNYGYTF
J gene: TRBJ2-3; V gene: TRBV5-1; CDR3 protein: CASSWKLDTQYF
J gene: TRBJ1-1; V gene: TRBV28; CDR3 protein: CASSNAGTGFITEAFF
J gene: TRBJ1-6; V gene: TRBV7-6; CDR3 protein: CASSLAPDNSPLHF
J gene: TRBJ2-7; V gene: TRBV28; CDR3 protein: CASSLSGYYEQYF
J gene: TRBJ2-6; V gene: TRBV4-2; CDR3 protein: CASSQDVGSGANVLTF
J gene: TRBJ1-3; V gene: TRBV21-1; CDR3 protein: CASSKVWPTMGYTIYF
J gene: TRBJ2-3; V gene: TRBV7-8; CDR3 protein: CASTRVGGRTDTQYF
J gene: TRBJ2-7; V gene: TRBV4-2; CDR3 protein: CASSQGLTGSYEQYF
J gene: TRBJ2-2; V gene: TRBV6-5; CDR3 protein: CASRAGTSVTGELFF
J gene: TRBJ2-3; V gene: TRBV4-3; CDR3 protein: CASSILAGPAQGDTQYF
J gene: TRBJ1-2; V gene: TRBV11-2; CDR3 protein: CASSRTLGEDGYGYTF
J gene: TRBJ1-6; V gene: TRBV30; CDR3 protein: CALNQFRGGAPLHF
J gene: TRBJ1-2; V gene: TRBV7-3; CDR3 protein: CASSSTGGYGYTF
J gene: TRBJ1-2; V gene: TRBV4-1; CDR3 protein: CASSQSIIRGLYGYTF
J gene: TRBJ1-5; V gene: TRBV28; CDR3 protein: CASSSQGGNQPQHF
J gene: TRBJ1-2; V gene: TRBV6-5; CDR3 protein: CASTNYRESYGYTF
J gene: TRBJ2-7; V gene: TRBV27; CDR3 protein: CASSLSSLAYEQYF
J gene: TRBJ1-1; V gene: TRBV6-5; CDR3 protein: CASSYGSSEAFF
J gene: TRBJ2-5; V gene: TRBV19; CDR3 protein: CASSMQRGVKETQYF
J gene: TRBJ2-1; V gene: TRBV10-2; CDR3 protein: CASSEVDAEQFF
J gene: TRBJ2-3; V gene: TRBV19; CDR3 protein: CASSRTVRLAGGPVRRDTQYF
J gene: TRBJ2-7; V gene: TRBV21-1; CDR3 protein: CASSDVSPYEQYF
J gene: TRBJ1-6; V gene: TRBV7-3; CDR3 protein: CASSLTAGGSSPLHF
J gene: TRBJ2-3; V gene: TRBV10-1; CDR3 protein: CASSGDSGTQYF
J gene: TRBJ2-3; V gene: TRBV11-3; CDR3 protein: CASSSTDRTDTQYF
J gene: TRBJ2-2; V gene: TRBV5-8; CDR3 protein: CASSLASGGNTGELFF
J gene: TRBJ1-5; V gene: TRBV9; CDR3 protein: CASSLGQHNQPQHF
J gene: TRBJ1-2; V gene: TRBV5-4; CDR3 protein: CASSLAGAIIYGYTF
J gene: TRBJ1-1; V gene: TRBV5-6; CDR3 protein: CASSLKRVLKDTEAFF
J gene: TRBJ1-5; V gene: TRBV14; CDR3 protein: CASSWHKGGLSNQPQHF
J gene: TRBJ2-5; V gene: TRBV10-1; CDR3 protein: CASSESTSQETQYF
J gene: TRBJ1-5; V gene: TRBV6-2/TRBV6-3; CDR3 protein: CASSYRQGRDQPQHF
J gene: TRBJ2-1; V gene: TRBV5-1; CDR3 protein: CASSSGGPYNEQFF
J gene: TRBJ2-7; V gene: TRBV5-1; CDR3 protein: CASSLNGKSSYEQYF
J gene: TRBJ2-1; V gene: TRBV19; CDR3 protein: CASVNSGSRNEQFF
J gene: TRBJ2-1; V gene: TRBV7-8; CDR3 protein: CASSSTSGSSNEQFF
J gene: TRBJ1-2; V gene: TRBV20-1; CDR3 protein: CSATSPDGYTF
J gene: TRBJ2-7; V gene: TRBV3-1/TRBV3-2; CDR3 protein: CASSQEVLGGNEQYF
J gene: TRBJ1-5; V gene: TRBV5-4; CDR3 protein: CASSQDGRVTQPQHF
J gene: TRBJ1-5; V gene: TRBV7-2; CDR3 protein: CASSLGGLAGQHF
J gene: TRBJ1-1; V gene: TRBV3-1/TRBV3-2; CDR3 protein: CASSPNIGRRLKAGGTEAFF
J gene: TRBJ1-1; V gene: TRBV7-3; CDR3 protein: CASSPYRDTEAFF
J gene: TRBJ1-5; V gene: TRBV19; CDR3 protein: CASSSSEIGTENQPQHF
J gene: TRBJ1-2; V gene: TRBV25-1; CDR3 protein: CASRPTQSYGYTF